The 13 T cell receptor beta chains reported below all come from one sample, sequenced in a study of T cell responses to AZD1222 COVID-19 vaccine. Clones were sequenced by immunoSEQ multiplex PCR, and TCRdb holds only the in-frame ones, with some missing. The sample includes fewer than 120,000 clones, 70% to 90% seen only once; the top ten take around 3.3%. The material sequenced was peripheral blood, taken on day 0 of AZD1222 vaccination. Receptors originate from an adult in good health.

J is TRBJ1-5 and V is TRBV28; 7 bases are a match to TRBD1. CDR1 MDHEN and CDR2 SYDVKM come from the germline V gene. This CDR3 has 17 residues. V lost 3 bases to trimming and J lost 0 bases; unmatched junction nucleotides: 8. CDR3 DNA: TGTGCCAGCAGTTTGGCGGCCGGGACAGTTAGCAATCAGCCCCAGCATTTT. This gives the protein CASSLAAGTVSNQPQHF.

The chain couples TRBV10-3 to TRBJ2-2; D may be TRBD2 (5 bases). This CDR3 is 16 amino acids long. The V gene lost 2 bases and the J gene lost 4 bases, with 14 bases spanning the gap. The germline gives CDR1 ENHRY, CDR2 SYGVKD. The CDR3 here is CAISEDGGRSTGELFF. The CDR3 DNA reads TGTGCCATCAGTGAGGACGGAGGCCGGTCCACCGGGGAGCTGTTTTTT.

The CDR3: CASSQDRFRGNQPQHF. As DNA, the CDR3 is TGCGCCAGCAGCCAAGATCGGTTCCGAGGCAATCAGCCCCAGCATTTT. V usage is TRBV4-3 and J usage is TRBJ1-5; D remains unclear. The CDR3 covers 16 residues. V gave up 0 bases and J gave up 2 bases, with 11 bases separating them. Germline V CDR1 and CDR2: LGHNA, YSLEER.

The genes are TRBV30 and TRBJ1-1; D perhaps matches TRBD1 (5 bases). Germline CDR1 GTSNPN, CDR2 SVGIG (reference sequence). The CDR3 extends over 15 amino acids. V was clipped by 0 bases and J by 3 bases, with 14 bases between them. The CDR3 coding sequence is TGTGCCTGGAGTGTAGACAGATGTATGGACACTGAAGCTTTCTTT. Its protein is CAWSVDRCMDTEAFF.

This rearrangement joins TRBV7-8 to TRBJ2-1; D could derive from TRBD1 or TRBD2 (5 bases each). The V end was cut by 1 base, the J end by 8 bases, with 12 bases between. The CDR3 sequence is 14 residues long. The germline CDR1 and CDR2 sequences are SGHVS and FQNEAQ. The CDR3 coding sequence is TGTGCCAGCAGCTTAGATGGGTTGGGGGATGAGCAGTTCTTC. Amino acid sequence: CASSLDGLGDEQFF. The whole variable domain, filled in from reference TRBV7-8 and TRBJ2-1, reads GAGVSQSPRYKVAKRGQDVALRCDPISGHVSLFWYQQALGQGPEFLTYFQNEAQLDKSGLPSDRFFAERPEGSVSTLKIQRTQQEDSAVYLCASSLDGLGDEQFFGPGTRLTVL.

The chain carries TRBV19 and TRBJ2-4; D gene unclear. With 3 bases removed from V and 1 base from J, the gap between germline ends came to 7 bases. The germline V gene encodes CDR1 LNHDA and CDR2 SQIVND (reference sequence). This CDR3 spans 14 amino acids. CDR3 residues: CASSIQEAKNIQYF. CDR3 nucleotides: TGTGCCAGTAGTATTCAGGAGGCCAAAAACATTCAGTACTTC.

A few counts support this clone. This chain connects TRBV5-1 to TRBJ1-1, with 7 bases fitting TRBD1. V shed 2 bases and J 2 bases; nucleotides not matched to a gene: 9. Per germline, CDR1 SGHRS and CDR2 YFSETQ. CDR3 size: 16 residues. DNA for the CDR3: TGCGCCAGCAGCTTACAGGGGATGGATGAAAACACTGAAGCTTTCTTT. As protein: CASSLQGMDENTEAFF.

The chain combines TRBV5-1 with TRBJ1-1; D call uncertain. Between the trimmed V and J ends, which lost 2 bases and 2 bases, there was a span of 4 bases. From germline, CDR1 is SGHRS and CDR2 YFSETQ. The CDR3 length is 12 residues. The CDR3 region has the DNA TGCGCCAGCAGCTTCGGCAACACTGAAGCTTTCTTT. It is translated as CASSFGNTEAFF.

The chain carries TRBV28 and TRBJ2-7; 8 bases are a match to TRBD1. This CDR3 has 12 residues. Trimming at V came to 10 bases and at J to 8 bases, leaving 10 bases not matched to a gene. Germline CDR1 reads MDHEN; CDR2 reads SYDVKM. The CDR3, as DNA: TGTGCCACCGCTCCAGGACAGGGTAAGCAGTACTTC. This sequence encodes CATAPGQGKQYF. Variable domain in full (rest from reference TRBV28 and TRBJ2-7): DVKVTQSSRYLVKRTGEKVFLECVQDMDHENMFWYRQDPGLGLRLIYFSYDVKMKEKGDIPEGYSVSREKKERFSLILESASTNQTSMYLCATAPGQGKQYFGPGTRLTVT.

This clone was detected only once. The chain combines TRBV6-6 with TRBJ2-1, with D hard to call. The CDR3 is 14 amino acids. Germline lookup yields CDR1 MNHNY and CDR2 SVGAGI (reference sequence). The V end lost 7 bases, the J end lost 0 bases, and 10 bases lay between the germline ends. The CDR3: CASTAPSSYNEQFF. The CDR3 region has the DNA TGTGCCAGCACGGCCCCGAGCTCCTACAATGAGCAGTTCTTC.

The chain uses TRBV5-4 and TRBJ1-5; D is unresolved. V lost 3 bases to trimming and J lost 0 bases, with 7 bases between them. The CDR3 has 14 residues. The V gene's germline CDR1 is SGHNT and CDR2 YYREEE (reference sequence). CDR3 sequence: CASSSDGSNQPQHF. The CDR3 DNA sequence: TGTGCCAGCAGCTCGGACGGTAGCAATCAGCCCCAGCATTTT.

This rearrangement joins TRBV6-2 or TRBV6-3 to TRBJ1-2; D is ambiguous. This CDR3 contains 13 residues. Trimming left V 4 bases short and J 11 bases short, with 17 bases between. CDR1 is MNHEY, CDR2 SVGEGT, per germline. In nucleotides, the CDR3 is TGTGCCAGCAGTTTTGAGCAACGGAGCATGTACACCTTC. Its translation is CASSFEQRSMYTF.

This chain joins TRBV11-3 and TRBJ1-6; TRBD1 matches 10 bases. The CDR3 totals 17 residues. Losses at the gene ends were 5 bases for V and 6 bases for J; bases not matched to a gene: 10. Germline V lookup: CDR1 SGHNT, CDR2 YENEEA. The CDR3 DNA sequence: TGTGCCAGCAGCCCCCGGGGACAGGGGCCGGGTAATTCACCCCTCCACTTT. It encodes CASSPRGQGPGNSPLHF.